Shown below are 16 T cell receptor beta chains from a single sample sequenced in a study of T-cell reconstitution after alpha-beta-depleted transplantation in children. Construction of the TCRbeta library involved unique molecular identifiers. MiXCR, run by TCRdb on the PCR reads, gives a single entry per CDR3 protein. This sample has under 750,000 distinct CDR3 sequences, with roughly 23% found just once. The sample in question was PBMCs, mostly from graft donor cells, obtained 360 days after TCRalphabeta/CD19-depleted stem cell transplant. The receptors come from a boy under two years old who had a stem cell transplant for acute myeloid leukemia, so the T cells may come from the graft donor.

This clonotype occurred many times. The chain couples TRBV20-1 to TRBJ2-1; 7 bases agree with TRBD1. This CDR3 has 16 residues. CDR1 is DFQATT, CDR2 SNEGSKA, per germline (reference sequence). Trimming at V came to 0 bases and at J to 0 bases, leaving 5 bases not matched to a gene. The CDR3 loop reads CSARDPGGSSYNEQFF. The CDR3 DNA is TGCAGTGCTAGAGACCCAGGGGGATCCTCCTACAATGAGCAGTTCTTC.

The chain uses TRBV5-1 and TRBJ2-7, with 10 bases that match TRBD1. CDR1 and CDR2 (germline): SGHRS, YFSETQ. After removal of 2 bases from V and 6 bases from J, the junction contained 5 bases not matched to a gene. The CDR3 length is 14 residues. CDR3 residues: CASSFNRDRGEQYF. CDR3 coding DNA: TGCGCCAGCAGCTTTAACCGGGACAGGGGCGAGCAGTACTTC.

Ten or more counts support this clonotype. CDR3 nucleotides: TGCAGCGTCACCTATAATTCACCCCTCCACTTT. Translated: CSVTYNSPLHF. The chain uses TRBV29-1 and TRBJ1-6; D gene unclear. The germline V gene encodes CDR1 SQVTM and CDR2 ANQGSEA. V lost 6 bases to trimming and J lost 2 bases, with 2 bases between them. There are 11 residues in the CDR3. The variable domain in full, with the rest retrieved from reference TRBV29-1 and TRBJ1-6, is SAVISQKPSRDICQRGTSLTIQCQVDSQVTMMFWYRQQPGQSLTLIATANQGSEATYESGFVIDKFPISRPNLTFSTLTVSNMSPEDSSIYLCSVTYNSPLHFGNGTRLTVT.

This clonotype has only a few counts. The chain joins TRBV29-1 to TRBJ1-4; D is ambiguous. Per germline, CDR1 SQVTM and CDR2 ANQGSEA. Deletions cut 7 bases from V and 5 bases from J, with 14 bases between. The CDR3 totals 13 residues. The CDR3 spells CSAYGPPNEKLFF. The CDR3 region has the DNA TGCAGCGCCTATGGGCCCCCGAATGAAAAACTGTTTTTT.

The J gene is TRBJ1-6, the V gene TRBV20-1; possibly TRBD1 for D (5 bases). Per germline, CDR1 DFQATT and CDR2 SNEGSKA (reference sequence). V lost 3 bases and J 2 bases, leaving 8 bases between the germline ends. The CDR3 has 14 amino acids. CDR3 loop: CSARQGTYNSPLHF. For the CDR3, the DNA is TGCAGTGCTAGGCAGGGAACCTATAATTCACCCCTCCACTTT.

This clonotype was counted once. The V and J genes are TRBV27 and TRBJ1-5; D unresolved. CDR3 length: 16 residues. Looked up from germline, CDR1 is MNHEY and CDR2 is SMNVEV (reference sequence). Trimming removed 0 bases from V and 6 bases from J, with 15 bases in between. CDR3 nucleotide sequence: TGTGCCAGCAGTTTATCGTCCCCTCCGGGGAGTCAGCCCCAGCATTTT. It specifies CASSLSSPPGSQPQHF.

This clonotype turned up a few times. The DNA for the CDR3 is TGTGCCAGCAGTCCTAGCCCGGGACAGGGAGGCACTGGGGCCAACGTCCTGACTTTC. As protein: CASSPSPGQGGTGANVLTF. The rearrangement links TRBV12-3 or TRBV12-4 to TRBJ2-6, with TRBD1 matching over 9 bases. The CDR3 consists of 19 residues. J was trimmed by 2 bases and V by 5 bases; bases with no gene match: 13.

This clonotype has a count of ten or more. The chain has TRBV7-6 and TRBJ2-1; possible D gene TRBD1, 6 bases. Between the trimmed V and J ends, which lost 1 base and 6 bases, there was a span of 19 bases. Germline V CDR1 and CDR2: SGHVS, FNYEAQ. This CDR3 is built from 17 residues. The CDR3 DNA reads as TGTGCCAGCAGCTTAGATGGGCAGGGGACCGTTAGCAATGAGCAGTTCTTC. Translation gives CASSLDGQGTVSNEQFF.

This clonotype occurred many times. V gene TRBV4-3 combines with J gene TRBJ2-1; 7 nucleotides match TRBD2. Trimming at V came to 1 base and at J to 7 bases, leaving 10 bases not matched to a gene. This CDR3 has 16 amino acids. Germline values: CDR1 LGHNA, CDR2 YSLEER. CDR3 region: CASSQGTGGTENEQFF. CDR3 nucleotides: TGCGCCAGCAGCCAAGGGACGGGGGGAACGGAGAATGAGCAGTTCTTC.

This clonotype has a handful of counts. V and J are TRBV20-1 and TRBJ2-3; D might be TRBD2 (5 bases). The V gene's germline CDR1 is DFQATT and CDR2 SNEGSKA (reference sequence). CDR3 size: 14 residues. Trimming left V 5 bases short and J 1 base short, with 13 bases between. CDR3 in amino acids: CSAPLAGGTDTQYF. As DNA, the CDR3 is TGCAGTGCTCCCCTAGCAGGTGGCACAGATACGCAGTATTTT.

CDR3 nucleotides: TGCAGTGCTAGGGACCTAGCTTTGGGATGGAAAGAGACCCAGTACTTC. Its protein is CSARDLALGWKETQYF. The chain couples TRBV20-1 to TRBJ2-5; perhaps TRBD2 as D (5 bases). Trimming pared 3 bases from V and 3 bases from J, leaving 20 bases between. The V gene's germline CDR1 is DFQATT and CDR2 SNEGSKA (reference sequence). This CDR3 comprises 16 residues.

J is TRBJ2-7 and V is TRBV20-1; TRBD2 agrees at 11 bases. V dropped 3 bases and J dropped 5; count of bases not matched to a gene: 15. The germline CDR1 and CDR2 sequences are DFQATT and SNEGSKA (reference sequence). There are 17 residues in the CDR3. The CDR3 protein is CSASSFLAGGIGDEQYF. In DNA form, the CDR3 reads TGCAGTGCTAGCAGTTTTCTAGCGGGGGGAATCGGCGACGAGCAGTACTTC.

This clonotype was counted many times. The V call is TRBV18, the J call TRBJ2-1; 8 bases match TRBD1. The CDR3 consists of 15 residues. Losses at the gene ends were 3 bases for V and 7 bases for J; bases not matched to a gene: 8. The germline V gene has CDR1 KGHSH and CDR2 LQKENI. CDR3 residues: CASSPSRTGRNEQFF. CDR3 coding DNA: TGTGCCAGCTCACCTTCGAGGACAGGGCGGAATGAGCAGTTCTTC.

This clonotype was seen at least ten times. The J gene is TRBJ1-2, the V gene TRBV6-2 or TRBV6-3; D perhaps matches TRBD1 (6 bases). Per the germline V gene, CDR1 is MNHEY and CDR2 is SVGEGT. The CDR3 is 15 amino acids. V was clipped by 5 bases and J by 2 bases, with 15 bases between them. The CDR3 bases are TGTGCCAGCAGTCGGGCTCCAGGGGCGAACTATGGCTACACCTTC. This encodes CASSRAPGANYGYTF.

This clonotype was counted once. This chain links TRBV18 with TRBJ1-1; weak D call: TRBD1 (5 bases). Trimming stripped 3 bases from V and 1 base from J, with 21 bases between. CDR1 and CDR2 (germline): KGHSH, LQKENI. The CDR3 is made up of 18 amino acids. DNA for the CDR3: TGTGCCAGCTCACCGAGGCTTCGGAGGGGCTGTAGGAACACTGAAGCTTTCTTT. This translates into CASSPRLRRGCRNTEAFF. Combining the CDR3 with reference TRBV18 and TRBJ1-1 gives the whole variable domain NAGVMQNPRHLVRRRGQEARLRCSPMKGHSHVYWYRQLPEEGLKFMVYLQKENIIDESGMPKERFSAEFPKEGPSILRIQQVVRGDSAAYFCASSPRLRRGCRNTEAFFGQGTRLTVV.

The chain employs TRBV12-3 or TRBV12-4 and TRBJ1-1; perhaps TRBD1 as D (6 bases). Trimming removed 6 bases at V and 0 bases at J, with 11 bases between. This CDR3 has 14 amino acids. The CDR3 region is CASRKGGMNTEAFF. The DNA for the CDR3 is TGTGCCAGCAGAAAGGGGGGCATGAACACTGAAGCTTTCTTT.